A selection of T cell receptor beta chains follows, all from one sample in a study of post-analysis software for immune sequencing data. TCRdb fed the PCR reads into MiXCR, producing one record per CDR3 protein. The sample yields 750,000 to 950,000 distinct CDR3 sequences, about 57% seen once. The sequencing sample was made of blood. These receptors were collected from a girl between 10 and 17 years old with multiple sclerosis. Each CDR3 is given with its conserved first and last residue. A D gene is named only where the DNA matches it firmly. The size entry is marked missing in some rows and otherwise reads once, few, many or a size class.

j_call d_call v_call clone_size cdr3_aa cdr3_nt
TRBJ2-5 - TRBV4-1 - CASSPVGEPQETQYF TGCGCCAGCAGCCCCGTCGGGGAACCCCAAGAGACCCAGTACTTC
TRBJ2-5 - TRBV5-5 - CASSSSVGRGQETQYF TGTGCCAGCAGCTCCTCGGTGGGGAGGGGGCAAGAGACCCAGTACTTC
TRBJ2-1 TRBD2 TRBV5-1 - CASSLTLAGGIYNEQFF TGCGCCAGCAGCTTGACGCTAGCGGGAGGGATATACAATGAGCAGTTCTTC
TRBJ2-7 TRBD1 TRBV5-1 once CASSLIGTAYEQYF TGCGCCAGCAGCTTGATCGGGACAGCCTACGAGCAGTACTTC
TRBJ2-5 - TRBV5-1 - CASSGGLQGDSRETQYF TGCGCCAGCAGCGGGGGTTTACAGGGAGACAGCCGGGAGACCCAGTACTTC
TRBJ2-3 TRBD1 TRBV10-3 - CAISATGPTDTQYF TGTGCCATCAGTGCGACAGGGCCCACAGATACGCAGTATTTT
TRBJ2-7 TRBD1 TRBV12-3/TRBV12-4 - CASSLAIPGQEQYF TGTGCCAGCAGTTTAGCGATTCCGGGACAGGAGCAGTACTTC
TRBJ2-6 - TRBV10-3 - CAAAQASSGANVLTF TGTGCCGCAGCACAGGCGTCCTCTGGGGCCAACGTCCTGACTTTC
TRBJ2-7 - TRBV30 few CAWSVELAYEQYF TGTGCCTGGAGTGTAGAACTGGCCTACGAGCAGTACTTC
TRBJ2-7 - TRBV5-1 - CASSLDRAKGNEQYF TGCGCCAGCAGCTTGGACAGGGCAAAGGGAAACGAGCAGTACTTC
TRBJ2-7 - TRBV20-1 - CSARDPHLYEQYF TGCAGTGCTAGAGATCCCCATTTATACGAGCAGTACTTC
TRBJ2-1 - TRBV12-3/TRBV12-4 - CASTIGWFGNEQFF TGTGCCAGCACCATAGGGTGGTTCGGCAATGAGCAGTTCTTC
TRBJ1-2 TRBD1 TRBV9 - CASSFPRDRGIEGYTF TGTGCCAGCAGCTTCCCCCGAGACAGGGGCATCGAGGGCTACACCTTC
TRBJ1-2 - TRBV7-3 - CASSPAGEGGYTF TGTGCCAGCAGCCCGGCAGGGGAGGGTGGCTACACCTTC
TRBJ1-5 - TRBV10-3 - CATGHTSVGQPQHF TGTGCCACGGGGCATACCTCAGTCGGTCAGCCCCAGCATTTT
TRBJ2-7 TRBD1 TRBV5-1 few CASRSGQSSYEQYF TGCGCCAGCAGGTCGGGACAGAGCTCCTACGAGCAGTACTTC
TRBJ2-1 - TRBV10-3 - CAISEPITRDRGEQFF TGTGCCATCAGTGAGCCCATAACCCGGGACCGGGGTGAGCAGTTCTTC
TRBJ1-2 TRBD1 TRBV5-1 - CASSSNGQGVGGYTF TGCGCCAGCAGCTCGAACGGACAGGGAGTCGGTGGCTACACCTTC
TRBJ2-1 TRBD2 TRBV18 - CASSPPLAGVYNEQFF TGTGCCAGCTCACCTCCCCTAGCGGGAGTATACAATGAGCAGTTCTTC
TRBJ2-7 TRBD2 TRBV29-1 - CSVVGLAGGPYEQYF TGCAGCGTTGTGGGACTAGCGGGAGGGCCCTACGAGCAGTACTTC
TRBJ2-3 TRBD1 TRBV5-1 once CASRAGGFNTDTQYF TGCGCCAGTCGAGCAGGGGGTTTTAACACAGATACGCAGTATTTT
TRBJ2-7 TRBD2 TRBV29-1 - CSVEDPGGSGGRHEQYF TGCAGCGTTGAAGACCCTGGGGGTAGCGGGGGAAGGCACGAGCAGTACTTC
TRBJ2-5 - TRBV7-3 - CASSPSGTMQETQYF TGTGCCAGCAGCCCCTCCGGGACCATGCAAGAGACCCAGTACTTC
TRBJ2-3 - TRBV29-1 few CSVDSSTDTQYF TGCAGCGTTGACTCGAGCACAGATACGCAGTATTTT
TRBJ2-3 - TRBV5-1 - CASSLFMKGSSDTQYF TGCGCCAGCAGCCTATTTATGAAGGGAAGTTCAGATACGCAGTATTTT
TRBJ1-2 - TRBV5-1 - CASSTDRSNYGYTF TGCGCCAGCAGCACCGACAGATCTAACTATGGCTACACCTTC
TRBJ2-7 - TRBV20-1 - CSALFSYEQYF TGCAGTGCTCTATTCTCCTACGAGCAGTACTTC
TRBJ2-1 TRBD2 TRBV20-1 - CSAGGEASGGLRSEQFF TGCAGTGCTGGCGGGGAGGCTAGCGGGGGGCTTAGGAGTGAGCAGTTCTTC
TRBJ1-1 - TRBV29-1 - CGVRTLNTEAFF TGCGGGGTTAGGACTTTGAACACTGAAGCTTTCTTT
TRBJ2-7 TRBD1 TRBV7-3 - CASSFPRGGASYEQYF TGTGCCAGCAGCTTCCCCCGAGGGGGCGCGTCCTACGAGCAGTACTTC
TRBJ1-2 - TRBV12-3/TRBV12-4 - CASSLGPDLGYTF TGTGCCAGCAGTTTAGGGCCAGATCTTGGCTACACCTTC
TRBJ2-7 - TRBV14 - CASSRDHGRMNEQYF TGTGCCAGCAGCCGAGACCACGGAAGGATGAACGAGCAGTACTTC
TRBJ2-7 - TRBV12-3/TRBV12-4 - CASSLKGVEQYF TGTGCCAGCAGCCTTAAAGGCGTCGAGCAGTACTTC
TRBJ1-2 - TRBV2 - CASSGANGGGEDYGYTF TGTGCCAGCAGTGGGGCTAACGGAGGGGGAGAAGACTATGGCTACACCTTC
TRBJ2-1 TRBD1 TRBV12-3/TRBV12-4 few CASSFIIRDRGGHEQFF TGTGCCAGCAGTTTTATTATTCGGGACAGGGGCGGCCATGAGCAGTTCTTC
TRBJ2-7 - TRBV5-6 - CASSSRGRAYEQYF TGCGCCAGCAGCTCGAGAGGGCGTGCCTACGAGCAGTACTTC
TRBJ2-5 - TRBV15 few CATSRPRLEETQYF TGTGCCACCAGCAGACCTCGACTAGAGGAGACCCAGTACTTC
TRBJ2-7 - TRBV20-1 - CSARYLAGTYYEQYF TGCAGTGCTAGATACCTCGCCGGGACGTACTACGAGCAGTACTTC
TRBJ2-7 - TRBV3-1 - CASSQAPGARYEQYF TGTGCCAGCAGCCAAGCGCCTGGGGCGCGCTACGAGCAGTACTTC
TRBJ2-7 - TRBV6-5 - CASSYLGGSYNEQYF TGTGCCAGCAGTTACCTGGGGGGCTCCTACAATGAGCAGTACTTC
TRBJ2-7 - TRBV4-2 - CASSQYAGSYEQYF TGTGCCAGCAGCCAATATGCAGGGTCCTACGAGCAGTACTTC
TRBJ2-7 - TRBV29-1 - CSVSSRYYEQYF TGCAGCGTGTCCTCGAGATACTACGAGCAGTACTTC
TRBJ2-7 - TRBV7-8 - CASNGGGSYEQYF TGTGCCAGCAACGGTGGGGGCTCCTACGAGCAGTACTTC
TRBJ1-5 - TRBV20-1 few CSASEGNQPQHF TGCAGTGCTAGTGAGGGCAATCAGCCCCAGCATTTT
TRBJ2-1 TRBD1 TRBV29-1 few CSVDAGGHSYNEQFF TGCAGCGTTGATGCAGGGGGCCACTCCTACAATGAGCAGTTCTTC
TRBJ2-3 - TRBV2 - CASNEVARGDTQYF TGTGCCAGCAACGAGGTGGCCCGTGGAGATACGCAGTATTTT
TRBJ2-7 - TRBV2 - CASEPDEFYEQYF TGTGCCAGCGAACCTGACGAATTTTACGAGCAGTACTTC
TRBJ1-5 - TRBV7-9 - CASSLDLEGTQPQHF TGTGCCAGCAGCTTAGATTTGGAGGGGACGCAGCCCCAGCATTTT
TRBJ2-1 TRBD2 TRBV2 few CASMPGLASHEQFF TGTGCCAGCATGCCGGGACTAGCCTCCCATGAGCAGTTCTTC
TRBJ1-6 TRBD1 TRBV7-2 - CASSATGGSYNSPLHF TGTGCCAGCAGCGCTACAGGGGGCTCCTATAATTCACCCCTCCACTTT
TRBJ2-5 TRBD2 TRBV20-1 - CSARDWPSGLTQYF TGCAGTGCTAGAGATTGGCCTAGCGGGTTGACCCAGTACTTC
TRBJ2-1 - TRBV20-1 few CSAILWRVEGNEQFF TGCAGTGCTATCCTTTGGAGAGTCGAAGGCAATGAGCAGTTCTTC
TRBJ2-3 TRBD2 TRBV29-1 - CSVFLVGGNTQYF TGCAGCGTTTTCCTAGTGGGAGGGAATACACAGTATTTT
TRBJ1-6 - TRBV20-1 - CSARQSNSPLHF TGCAGTGCTAGACAGAGTAATTCACCCCTCCACTTT
TRBJ1-4 - TRBV29-1 - CSVLLGATNEKLFF TGCAGCGTCCTTTTGGGCGCAACTAATGAAAAACTGTTTTTT
TRBJ2-6 TRBD1 TRBV12-3/TRBV12-4 - CASSPGQGNSGANVLTF TGTGCCAGCAGTCCAGGACAGGGGAACTCTGGGGCCAACGTCCTGACTTTC
TRBJ1-1 - TRBV7-2 - CASRPVGDTEAFF TGTGCCAGCAGACCGGTCGGGGACACTGAAGCTTTCTTT
TRBJ2-5 - TRBV7-7 - CASSPQERVKETQYF TGTGCCAGCAGCCCCCAGGAGAGGGTTAAAGAGACCCAGTACTTC